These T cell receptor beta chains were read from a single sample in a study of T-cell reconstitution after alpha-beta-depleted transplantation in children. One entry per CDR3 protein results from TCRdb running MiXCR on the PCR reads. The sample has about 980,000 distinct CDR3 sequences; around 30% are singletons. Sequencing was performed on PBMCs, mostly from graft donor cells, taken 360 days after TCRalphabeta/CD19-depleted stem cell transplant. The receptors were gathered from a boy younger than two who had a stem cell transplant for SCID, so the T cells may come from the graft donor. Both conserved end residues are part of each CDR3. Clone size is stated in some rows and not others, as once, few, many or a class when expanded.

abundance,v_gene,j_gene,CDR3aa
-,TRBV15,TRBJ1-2,CATSREDSYGYTF
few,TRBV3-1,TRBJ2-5,CASSHTVPGKGQETQYF
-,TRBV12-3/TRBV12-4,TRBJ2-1,CASSFLSKNNEQFF
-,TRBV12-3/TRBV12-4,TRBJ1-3,CASTLPRGSLGNTIYF
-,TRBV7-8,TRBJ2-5,CASTTSWDIFKGWETQYF
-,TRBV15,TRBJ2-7,CATSRRSSGGAEEQYF
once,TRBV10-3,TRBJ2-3,CAIKEGQGADTQYF
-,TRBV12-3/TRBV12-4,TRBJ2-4,CASSHTDRSSHQYF
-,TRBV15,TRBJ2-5,CATSRAREETQYF
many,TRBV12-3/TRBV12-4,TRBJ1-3,CASRRGVGTSSGNTIYF
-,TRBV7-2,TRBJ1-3,CASSETPGTGVILVPSGNTIYF
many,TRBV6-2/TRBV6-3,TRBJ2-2,CASSYSERGGPGELFF
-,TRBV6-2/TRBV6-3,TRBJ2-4,CASSYGLHPYF
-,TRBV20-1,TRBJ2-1,CSARVGFLAVSYNEQFF
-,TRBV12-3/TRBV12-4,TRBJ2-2,CASSLGGKDTGELFF
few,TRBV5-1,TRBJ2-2,CASSLAFGGNGELFF
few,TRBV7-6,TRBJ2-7,CASSTSGGDNEQYF
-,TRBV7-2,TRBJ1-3,CASSLSPPNTIYF
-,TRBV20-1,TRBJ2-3,CSALRTDTQYF
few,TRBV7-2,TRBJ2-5,CASRMGRVQETQYF
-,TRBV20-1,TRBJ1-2,CSVVGASGYTF
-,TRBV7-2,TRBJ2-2,CASSLYRANTGELFF
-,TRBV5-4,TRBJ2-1,CASSFRSGGENEQFF
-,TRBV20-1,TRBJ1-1,CSAPGQLNTEAFF
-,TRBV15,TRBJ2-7,CATSRAGTSGYEQYF
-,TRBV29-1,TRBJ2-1,CSVRTSGAYNEQFF
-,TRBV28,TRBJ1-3,CASSPELSGNTIYF
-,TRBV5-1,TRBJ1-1,CASSLVATTSEAFF
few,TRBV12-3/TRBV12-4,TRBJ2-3,CATPRTQYF